This TCR beta chain is from a study of OX40 agonist ivuxolimab in advanced cancers. At the level of the study: Patients in dose escalation had liver, melanoma, kidney or head and neck cancers. Study observations and caveats: Expanded clones were, on average, more numerous among CD8+ T cells than CD4+.

This clone appeared a single time. What it binds is unknown. No DNA is shown, since the ends of the CDR3 on it are uncertain; the CDR3 is the one TCRdb lists. Sequencing used immunoSEQ multiplex PCR; TCRdb keeps in-frame clones, though not all of them. The sample contains about 80,000 clones, 84% of which appear only once. The CDR3 has 11 residues if both end residues are counted. Germline V gene data show CDR1 as GTSNPN and CDR2 as SVGIG (reference sequence). Sequences were derived from CD4+ or CD8+ T cells sorted from blood, sampled in a trial of the OX40 agonist ivuxolimab. The chain has TRBV30 and TRBJ2-7; TRBD2 is the table's D call and was not checked against the DNA. The receptor was isolated from an adult with an advanced solid tumor such as melanoma, head and neck, liver or kidney cancer. CDR3 in amino acids: CAWSVGAGADF.